Following are 10 T cell receptor beta chains from one sample sequenced in a study of CD8 T cells in Susac syndrome. Random hexamers were used to reverse transcribe the RNA input (roughly 0.5 to 1 ug). Via MiXCR, TCRdb re-called the immunoSEQ multiplex PCR reads, giving one row per CDR3 protein. The sample has approximately 170,000 distinct CDR3 sequences; under 95% are singletons. Sequencing was carried out using CD4+ T cells from PBMCs. The receptors were sampled from a human donor in good health.

The CDR3 DNA reads as TGCAGCGTTATCCCCCCCGGAGAGACCCAGTACTTC. Residues: CSVIPPGETQYF. This chain links TRBV29-1 with TRBJ2-5; D unclear. The CDR3 loop spans 12 amino acids. Between the trimmed V and J ends, which lost 5 bases and 4 bases, there was a span of 11 bases. Germline V gene lookup returns CDR1 SQVTM and CDR2 ANQGSEA. The variable domain in full, with the rest retrieved from reference TRBV29-1 and TRBJ2-5, is SAVISQKPSRDICQRGTSLTIQCQVDSQVTMMFWYRQQPGQSLTLIATANQGSEATYESGFVIDKFPISRPNLTFSTLTVSNMSPEDSSIYLCSVIPPGETQYFGPGTRLLVL.

A single count supports this clonotype. The chain employs TRBV7-9 and TRBJ2-6; D possibly corresponds to TRBD1 (5 bases). There are 16 residues in the CDR3. The V and J ends lost 1 base and 0 bases respectively, with 7 bases between them. The germline gives CDR1 SEHNR, CDR2 FQNEAQ (reference sequence). The CDR3 DNA sequence: TGTGCCAGCAGCTTAGTCAGGGCCTCTGGGGCCAACGTCCTGACTTTC. It is translated as CASSLVRASGANVLTF.

The CDR3 protein is CASSLLGQGIGRGNTIYF. In nucleotides, the CDR3 is TGTGCCAGCAGCTTACTGGGACAGGGGATTGGCAGAGGAAACACCATATATTTT. The chain is built from TRBV7-6 and TRBJ1-3, with 10 bases lining up with TRBD1. Looked up from germline, CDR1 is SGHVS and CDR2 is FNYEAQ. The V segment lost 2 bases and the J segment 4 bases; nucleotides outside the gene matches: 11. This CDR3 contains 18 residues.

The CDR3 here is CASSLGQGRPQHF. CDR3 nucleotides: TGTGCCAGCAGCTTGGGGCAGGGAAGGCCCCAGCATTTT. The rearrangement links TRBV7-2 to TRBJ1-5, with D possibly matching TRBD1 (5 bases). V lost 3 bases, J lost 9 bases, and 12 bases lay in between. From germline, CDR1 is SGHTA and CDR2 FQGNSA. The CDR3 loop spans 13 amino acids.

J is TRBJ2-7 and V is TRBV7-9; no clear D gene. CDR3 length equals 14 residues. Looked up from germline, CDR1 is SEHNR and CDR2 is FQNEAQ (reference sequence). V lost 5 bases and J lost 1, with 12 bases in between. CDR3 coding DNA: TGTGCCAGCAGCCCTCCTCAGGATTCCTACGAGCAGTACTTC. Translating it yields CASSPPQDSYEQYF.

The rearrangement uses TRBV19 and TRBJ2-1; 12 bases map to TRBD2. The CDR3 totals 17 residues. V dropped 3 bases and J dropped 1; count of bases not matched to a gene: 4. Looked up from germline, CDR1 is LNHDA and CDR2 is SQIVND (reference sequence). This chain's CDR3 is CASSMRTSGASYNEQFF. The CDR3 DNA reads as TGTGCCAGTAGTATGCGGACTAGCGGGGCGTCCTACAATGAGCAGTTCTTC. The full variable domain, with the rest looked up from reference TRBV19 and TRBJ2-1, is DGGITQSPKYLFRKEGQNVTLSCEQNLNHDAMYWYRQDPGQGLRLIYYSQIVNDFQKGDIAEGYSVSREKKESFPLTVTSAQKNPTAFYLCASSMRTSGASYNEQFFGPGTRLTVL.

The chain employs TRBV4-1 and TRBJ1-2; a possible D gene is TRBD1 (6 bases). The CDR3 is 13 residues long. Trimming shortened V by 4 bases and J by 4 bases, and 10 bases separated the two germline ends. Germline V lookup: CDR1 MGHRA, CDR2 YSYEKL. The CDR3 DNA reads TGCGCCAGCAGCCGGGGGGCAGTCTATGGCTACACCTTC. Amino acids: CASSRGAVYGYTF.

V gene TRBV6-1 combines with J gene TRBJ1-3; weak D call: TRBD1 (5 bases). CDR3 size: 14 residues. V lost 2 bases and J 0 bases, leaving 5 bases between the germline ends. Germline assignment: CDR1 MNHNS and CDR2 SASEGT. The CDR3 loop reads CASSETGSGNTIYF. The DNA of the CDR3 is TGTGCCAGCAGTGAAACAGGCTCTGGAAACACCATATATTTT.

The chain joins TRBV9 to TRBJ2-3; no reliable D call. Germline V gene data show CDR1 as SGDLS and CDR2 as YYNGEE. CDR3 length equals 14 residues. Trimming shortened V by 4 bases and J by 0 bases, and 9 bases separated the two germline ends. The CDR3 coding sequence is TGTGCCAGCAGCAGGGCCCCTAGCACAGATACGCAGTATTTT. It yields the protein CASSRAPSTDTQYF.

This clonotype appeared a single time. DNA of the CDR3: TGCAGTGCGCCGGGACTAGGGTTCACAGATACGCAGTATTTT. This gives the protein CSAPGLGFTDTQYF. The V call is TRBV20-1, the J call TRBJ2-3, with TRBD2 identical over 8 bases. The CDR3 has 14 amino acids. V was clipped by 6 bases and J by 2 bases; unmatched bases: 7. Germline-derived CDR1 and CDR2 are DFQATT and SNEGSKA (reference sequence).